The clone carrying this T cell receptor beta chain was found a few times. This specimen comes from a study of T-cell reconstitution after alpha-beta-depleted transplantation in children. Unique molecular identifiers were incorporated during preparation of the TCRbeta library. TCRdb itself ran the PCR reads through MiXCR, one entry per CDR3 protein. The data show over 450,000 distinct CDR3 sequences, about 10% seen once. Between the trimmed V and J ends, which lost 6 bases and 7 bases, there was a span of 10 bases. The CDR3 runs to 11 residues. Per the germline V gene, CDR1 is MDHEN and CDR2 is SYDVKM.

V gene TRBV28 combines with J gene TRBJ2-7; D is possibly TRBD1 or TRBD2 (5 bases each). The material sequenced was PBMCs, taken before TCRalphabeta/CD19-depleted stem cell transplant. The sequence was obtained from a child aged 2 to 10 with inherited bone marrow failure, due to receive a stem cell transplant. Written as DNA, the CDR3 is TGTGCCAGCAGGGTCTGGGGGGAGCAGTACTTC. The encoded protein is CASRVWGEQYF.